The 25 T cell receptor beta chains below come from one sample, sequenced in a study of blood T cell repertoires in COVID-19. The repertoire was sequenced with immunoSEQ multiplex PCR; TCRdb's copy has only in-frame clones and lacks some. This table holds roughly 77,000 clones, around 80% found once. Sequences were obtained from peripheral blood. Receptors were obtained from a man aged 55 to 70 with active or convalescent COVID-19.

The chain uses TRBV10-3 and TRBJ2-5, with D tentatively TRBD2 (6 bases). Trimming shortened V by 10 bases and J by 2 bases, and 17 bases separated the two germline ends. The CDR3 runs to 14 residues. Germline V gene data show CDR1 as ENHRY and CDR2 as SYGVKD. The CDR3 DNA reads as TGTGCCACGTCGGGGTTGGAGGGTCAAGAGACCCAGTACTTC. As protein: CATSGLEGQETQYF.

The gene calls are TRBV6-5 and TRBJ1-1; a possible D gene is TRBD1 (6 bases). V lost 7 bases and J lost 4, with 19 bases in between. Looked up from germline, CDR1 is MNHEY and CDR2 is SVGAGI. The CDR3 runs to 15 residues. The CDR3 DNA sequence: TGTGCCAGCAAGCGTCAACAGGGACGGGGCACTGAAGCTTTCTTT. Its protein is CASKRQQGRGTEAFF.

The J gene is TRBJ2-2, the V gene TRBV20-1, with D possibly TRBD2 on 6 matching bases. Germline loops: CDR1 DFQATT, CDR2 SNEGSKA (reference sequence). V shed 3 bases and J shed 7 bases, with 12 bases lying between them. CDR3 size: 13 residues. CDR3 amino acids: CSASRDSSGELFF. The CDR3 coding sequence is TGCAGTGCTAGTAGGGACTCCAGCGGGGAGCTGTTTTTT.

This chain joins TRBV28 and TRBJ2-4; the match to TRBD2 covers 8 bases. CDR3 size: 17 residues. CDR1 is MDHEN and CDR2 is SYDVKM in the germline V gene. V lost 6 bases and J lost 6; bases outside the gene matches: 16. CDR3: CASSDPFNGGARNIQYF. The CDR3, as DNA: TGTGCCAGCAGCGACCCCTTCAACGGGGGGGCGAGAAACATTCAGTACTTC.

A few counts support this clone. This chain joins TRBV7-9 and TRBJ2-3; the D gene is possibly TRBD1 (6 bases). Germline CDR1 is SEHNR and CDR2 is FQNEAQ (reference sequence). The CDR3 has 14 amino acids. Trimming left V 1 base short and J 6 bases short, with 11 bases between. DNA for the CDR3: TGTGCCAGCAGCTTAGGGGGGCGCCCGGATACGCAGTATTTT. This codes for CASSLGGRPDTQYF.

The chain recombines TRBV18 with TRBJ2-4, with D hard to call. Germline CDR1 reads KGHSH; CDR2 reads LQKENI. Trimming cost V 3 bases and J 0 bases, with 9 bases left between them. The CDR3 is 15 residues long. The CDR3 DNA reads TGTGCCAGCTCACCTCTGGCGGTAGCCAAAAACATTCAGTACTTC. Amino acids: CASSPLAVAKNIQYF. The full variable domain, completed using reference TRBV18 and TRBJ2-4, is NAGVMQNPRHLVRRRGQEARLRCSPMKGHSHVYWYRQLPEEGLKFMVYLQKENIIDESGMPKERFSAEFPKEGPSILRIQQVVRGDSAAYFCASSPLAVAKNIQYFGAGTRLSVL.

This clone was found many times. Distinct nucleotide sequences in the sample also encode this CDR3. This chain links TRBV28 with TRBJ1-6; 7 nucleotides line up with TRBD1. The CDR3 is made up of 14 amino acids. Germline V gene sequence: CDR1 MDHEN, CDR2 SYDVKM. V trimming: 5 bases; J trimming: 9 bases; junction bases outside the gene matches: 7. CDR3 in DNA: TGTGCCAGCAGTCCCGGGCAGGGGGGTTCACCCCTCCACTTT. Its translation: CASSPGQGGSPLHF.

The rearrangement uses TRBV9 and TRBJ2-5, with 12 bases fitting TRBD2. The germline V gene has CDR1 SGDLS and CDR2 YYNGEE. The V and J ends lost 3 bases and 5 bases, in that order; junction bases with no gene match: 8. This CDR3 spans 16 amino acids. The CDR3 loop is CASSEASGGARETQYF. The DNA of the CDR3 is TGTGCCAGCAGCGAAGCTAGCGGGGGGGCCAGGGAGACCCAGTACTTC. The whole variable domain, filled in from reference TRBV9 and TRBJ2-5, reads DSGVTQTPKHLITATGQRVTLRCSPRSGDLSVYWYQQSLDQGLQFLIQYYNGEERAKGNILERFSAQQFPDLHSELNLSSLELGDSALYFCASSEASGGARETQYFGPGTRLLVL.

The chain recombines TRBV2 with TRBJ1-1; D gene uncertain. Germline lookup yields CDR1 SNHLY and CDR2 FYNNEI. This CDR3 contains 15 residues. Trimming shortened V by 4 bases and J by 1 base, and 13 bases separated the two germline ends. CDR3: CASSVSNTRNTEAFF. DNA of the CDR3: TGTGCCAGCAGTGTTTCGAATACAAGGAACACTGAAGCTTTCTTT.

This rearrangement joins TRBV12-3 or TRBV12-4 to TRBJ1-5; the D gene is possibly TRBD1 (5 bases). This CDR3 contains 11 residues. V lost 6 bases to trimming and J lost 8 bases, with 8 bases between them. This chain's CDR3 is CASSAGEPQHF. CDR3 DNA sequence: TGTGCCAGCAGCGCGGGGGAGCCCCAGCATTTT.

The chain carries TRBV4-1 and TRBJ2-5, with a weak D call TRBD2 (5 bases). The CDR3 is 16 residues long. Germline V lookup: CDR1 MGHRA, CDR2 YSYEKL. V was shortened by 1 base and J by 2 bases, with 14 bases between the two germline ends. The CDR3 nucleotides read TGCGCCAGCAGCCAAGTGGGCCGCGGGTCACAAGAGACCCAGTACTTC. This encodes CASSQVGRGSQETQYF.

The chain recombines TRBV2 with TRBJ2-2; D might be TRBD1 (5 bases). Germline CDR1 SNHLY, CDR2 FYNNEI. CDR3 length equals 14 residues. V was clipped by 6 bases and J by 3 bases, with 11 bases between them. The CDR3 DNA reads TGTGCCAGCAGGAGAGACAGAGACACCGGGGAGCTGTTTTTT. This encodes CASRRDRDTGELFF.

This clone was seen a handful of times. The V call is TRBV13, the J call TRBJ1-5; D remains ambiguous. Germline V gene sequence: CDR1 PRHDT, CDR2 FYEKMQ (reference sequence). The CDR3 is 16 amino acids. V lost 3 bases and J 2 bases, leaving 14 bases between the germline ends. The CDR3 coding sequence is TGTGCCAGCAGCTTGCGGGGAGGGATCGGCAATCAGCCCCAGCATTTT. Translation: CASSLRGGIGNQPQHF. Full variable domain (rest looked up from reference TRBV13 and TRBJ1-5): AAGVIQSPRHLIKEKRETATLKCYPIPRHDTVYWYQQGPGQDPQFLISFYEKMQSDKGSIPDRFSAQQFSDYHSELNMSSLELGDSALYFCASSLRGGIGNQPQHFGDGTRLSIL.

The chain links TRBV6-5 to TRBJ1-5, with TRBD1 matching over 9 bases. Losses at the gene ends were 6 bases for V and 4 bases for J; bases not matched to a gene: 7. The germline V gene has CDR1 MNHEY and CDR2 SVGAGI. This CDR3 has 15 residues. Here the CDR3 DNA reads TGTGCCAGCAGGGCCCCGACAGGGGGGAATCAGCCCCAGCATTTT. Translating gives CASRAPTGGNQPQHF.

The chain carries TRBV11-2 and TRBJ2-5; TRBD1 matches 8 bases. Germline CDR1 and CDR2: SGHAT and FQNNGV. Losses at the gene ends were 6 bases for V and 1 base for J; bases not matched to a gene: 7. CDR3 length: 15 amino acids. The CDR3 sequence: CASRSYRGIQETQYF. The CDR3 DNA reads TGTGCCAGCAGATCGTACAGGGGGATCCAAGAGACCCAGTACTTC.

J is TRBJ1-3 and V is TRBV9; 7 bases fit TRBD1. Unmatched junction bases numbered 4, after V lost 5 bases and J lost 2 bases. CDR1 is SGDLS, CDR2 YYNGEE, per germline. The CDR3 totals 14 residues. CDR3 residues: CASSGQVAGNTIYF. The CDR3, as DNA: TGTGCCAGCAGTGGACAGGTGGCTGGAAACACCATATATTTT.

This clone was observed once. The CDR3 sequence is CASSMTAAIGYTF. The CDR3 region has the DNA TGTGCCAGCAGCATGACAGCTGCTATAGGCTACACCTTC. The rearrangement joins TRBV5-6 to TRBJ1-2; D may be TRBD1 (5 bases). There are 13 residues in the CDR3. Germline CDR1 reads SGHDT; CDR2 reads YYEEEE. V shed 4 bases and J shed 8 bases, with 15 bases lying between them.

This clone was detected only once. V usage is TRBV6-4 and J usage is TRBJ1-5, with TRBD1 identical over 9 bases. The V and J ends lost 6 bases and 4 bases, in that order; junction bases with no gene match: 10. CDR1 and CDR2 from the germline V gene are MRHNA and SNTAGT. This CDR3 comprises 16 residues. The CDR3 sequence: CASRRDREISNQPQHF. The CDR3 nucleotides read TGTGCCAGCAGGAGGGACAGGGAAATATCGAATCAGCCCCAGCATTTT.

V and J are TRBV7-8 and TRBJ1-1; a weak D match, TRBD1 (6 bases). The germline CDR1 and CDR2 sequences are SGHVS and FQNEAQ. The CDR3 has 16 amino acids. Deletions cut 2 bases from V and 0 bases from J, with 13 bases between. The CDR3 region is CASSLRFGQMNTEAFF. DNA of the CDR3: TGTGCCAGCAGCTTACGGTTCGGACAGATGAACACTGAAGCTTTCTTT.

The chain carries TRBV10-3 and TRBJ2-2; TRBD2 agrees at 14 bases. V shed 6 bases, J shed 5 bases, and the junction held 8 bases outside the gene matches. Germline V gene lookup returns CDR1 ENHRY and CDR2 SYGVKD. CDR3 length: 17 residues. This CDR3 reads CAIRKTSGGAETGELFF. CDR3 nucleotide sequence: TGTGCCATCAGAAAGACTAGCGGGGGGGCCGAGACCGGGGAGCTGTTTTTT.

This clone was observed once. The gene calls are TRBV7-3 and TRBJ2-2, with a possible D match to TRBD1 (6 bases). Trimming stripped 5 bases from V and 3 bases from J, with 16 bases between. The V gene's germline CDR1 is SGHTA and CDR2 FQGTGA. The CDR3 consists of 16 residues. DNA for the CDR3: TGTGCCAGCAGCCGCCAAGGGGGTTGGGACACCGGGGAGCTGTTTTTT. Protein: CASSRQGGWDTGELFF.

V usage is TRBV28 and J usage is TRBJ1-1; D remains unclear. Trimming removed 3 bases from V and 3 bases from J, with 8 bases in between. CDR3 size: 13 residues. Germline V gene lookup returns CDR1 MDHEN and CDR2 SYDVKM. The CDR3 DNA reads TGTGCCAGCAGTTTGGTCCGGGACACTGAAGCTTTCTTT. It is translated as CASSLVRDTEAFF.

The chain couples TRBV28 to TRBJ1-1, with TRBD1 matching over 9 bases. This CDR3 region has 17 residues. Germline loops: CDR1 MDHEN, CDR2 SYDVKM. The V segment lost 0 bases and the J segment 5 bases; nucleotides outside the gene matches: 10. For the CDR3, the DNA is TGTGCCAGCAGTTTATGGGGCCGATCCGGGACAGGGACTGAAGCTTTCTTT. Protein: CASSLWGRSGTGTEAFF.

This chain links TRBV6-2 or TRBV6-3 with TRBJ1-2; maybe TRBD1 (5 bases). CDR1 and CDR2 (germline): MNHEY, SVGEGT. The V gene lost 4 bases and the J gene lost 3 bases, with 12 bases spanning the gap. The CDR3 extends over 14 amino acids. The CDR3 coding sequence is TGTGCCAGCAGTTTAAATACAGGACACTATGGCTACACCTTC. This encodes CASSLNTGHYGYTF.

The chain couples TRBV4-2 to TRBJ2-5; TRBD2 agrees at 14 bases. There are 18 residues in the CDR3. V lost 4 bases and J lost 2; bases outside the gene matches: 9. Germline-derived CDR1 and CDR2 are LGHNA and YNFKEQ. The CDR3 DNA reads as TGTGCCAGCAGCCTCGGACTAGCGGGGGGCTCATGGCAAGAGACCCAGTACTTC. This gives the protein CASSLGLAGGSWQETQYF.